This passage covers 29 T cell receptor beta chains from one sample sequenced in a study of cytomegalovirus exposure and HLA in healthy donors. Vbeta (60) and Jbeta (13) primers were used in the PCR. Profiled with immunoSEQ multiplex PCR; TCRdb holds only in-frame clones, not every one. Of roughly 68,000 clones in the sample, roughly four fifths were seen once. The sample comprised PBMCs. Source of these receptors: a woman in her twenties or thirties in good health and CMV-seropositive.

Only one count was recorded for this clone. The chain couples TRBV28 to TRBJ1-2, with no clear D. The CDR3 covers 12 residues. Germline V gene lookup returns CDR1 MDHEN and CDR2 SYDVKM. Trimming took 5 bases from V and 8 from J, leaving 12 bases between them. CDR3 residues: CASSIKLRGYTF. In DNA, the CDR3 is TGTGCCAGCAGTATTAAACTGCGGGGCTACACCTTC.

This sequence joins TRBV5-1 and TRBJ1-2; D uncertain. Per the germline V gene, CDR1 is SGHRS and CDR2 is YFSETQ. This CDR3 has 15 residues. V lost 4 bases and J 0 bases, leaving 13 bases between the germline ends. The CDR3 DNA follows: TGCGCCAGCAGCGACCCCGCAGGAACTAACTATGGCTACACCTTC. Encoded protein: CASSDPAGTNYGYTF. The full variable domain, rest sourced from reference TRBV5-1 and TRBJ1-2, is KAGVTQTPRYLIKTRGQQVTLSCSPISGHRSVSWYQQTPGQGLQFLFEYFSETQRNKGNFPGRFSGRQFSNSRSEMNVSTLELGDSALYLCASSDPAGTNYGYTFGSGTRLTVV.

CDR3 in amino acids: CATRGTGGTHTDTQYF. The CDR3 region has the DNA TGTGCCACTAGAGGTACAGGGGGTACTCACACAGATACGCAGTATTTT. V usage is TRBV19 and J usage is TRBJ2-3; 8 bases are a match to TRBD1. CDR1 and CDR2 from the germline V gene are LNHDA and SQIVND (reference sequence). V shed 10 bases and J 2 bases; nucleotides not matched to a gene: 14. This CDR3 has 16 residues.

The rearrangement links TRBV29-1 to TRBJ2-7; D might be TRBD1 (6 bases). Per germline, CDR1 SQVTM and CDR2 ANQGSEA. V lost 6 bases, J lost 2 bases, and 14 bases lay in between. The CDR3 loop spans 13 amino acids. CDR3: CSVAPTGTYEQYF. CDR3 in DNA: TGCAGCGTGGCCCCGACAGGTACCTACGAGCAGTACTTC.

This chain joins TRBV6-5 and TRBJ2-6; D gene ambiguous. The CDR3 is 15 amino acids. V shed 4 bases and J shed 4 bases, with 11 bases lying between them. The germline gives CDR1 MNHEY, CDR2 SVGAGI. The CDR3 DNA follows: TGTGCCAGCAGTTCCCAGGCTTCCGGGGCCAACGTCCTGACTTTC. This codes for CASSSQASGANVLTF.

The chain carries TRBV5-1 and TRBJ2-2; 9 bases agree with TRBD1. The CDR3 runs 15 residues. Germline CDR1 reads SGHRS; CDR2 reads YFSETQ. The junction had 7 bases not matched to a gene; V was cut back by 3 bases and J by 7 bases. The CDR3 bases are TGCGCCAGCAGCTGGGGGACAGGGTCGAGCGGGGAGCTGTTTTTT. It encodes CASSWGTGSSGELFF.

In the case of this clone: The same CDR3 is also encoded by other DNA sequences in this sample. This chain links TRBV7-8 with TRBJ1-2; D is undetermined. The CDR3 is 12 amino acids. V was cut by 1 base and J by 6 bases, with 6 bases left in between. Germline lookup yields CDR1 SGHVS and CDR2 FQNEAQ. The CDR3 nucleotides read TGTGCCAGCAGCTTAGTCGGGGATGGCTACACCTTC. It is translated as CASSLVGDGYTF.

J is TRBJ1-1 and V is TRBV28; no reliable D call. There are 13 residues in the CDR3. V was clipped by 2 bases and J by 11 bases, with 15 bases between them. From germline, CDR1 is MDHEN and CDR2 SYDVKM. The CDR3: CASSLPKAVAAFF. Here the CDR3 DNA reads TGTGCCAGCAGTTTACCTAAAGCCGTTGCGGCTTTCTTT.

This clone showed up just once. This chain's CDR3 is CASSLGPIGGRRGDTQYF. CDR3 bases: TGTGCCAGTAGCTTGGGGCCTATAGGCGGGAGGAGAGGAGATACGCAGTATTTT. This chain uses TRBV19 with TRBJ2-3; 8 nucleotides agree with TRBD2. Trimming at V came to 6 bases and at J to 5 bases, leaving 19 bases not matched to a gene. The CDR3 sequence is 18 residues long. Germline assignment: CDR1 LNHDA and CDR2 SQIVND (reference sequence).

This clone was observed a single time. DNA for the CDR3: TGCAGCGTCCTTGGGACTAGGGACAATGAGCAGTTCTTC. Translated: CSVLGTRDNEQFF. The chain is built from TRBV29-1 and TRBJ2-1; 8 bases agree with TRBD2. Trimming removed 6 bases from V and 5 bases from J; junction bases left unmatched: 6. From germline, CDR1 is SQVTM and CDR2 ANQGSEA. The CDR3 is 13 amino acids.

The chain employs TRBV18 and TRBJ2-5; 8 positions match TRBD2. Germline V gene sequence: CDR1 KGHSH, CDR2 LQKENI. The ends lost 1 base at V and 5 bases at J; junction bases unmatched: 6. CDR3 length: 15 residues. This CDR3 is CASSPQAGVPETQYF. DNA of the CDR3: TGTGCCAGCTCACCACAAGCGGGAGTGCCCGAGACCCAGTACTTC.

Of note for this clone: Other nucleotide sequences from this sample produce the same CDR3. The V call is TRBV7-9, the J call TRBJ1-4; TRBD1 aligns across 8 bases. J lost 5 bases, V lost 1 base, and 0 bases had no gene match. The CDR3 contains 14 residues. Germline V gene lookup returns CDR1 SEHNR and CDR2 FQNEAQ (reference sequence). The CDR3 coding sequence is TGTGCCAGCAGCTTAGACAGGGGGAATGAAAAACTGTTTTTT. This encodes CASSLDRGNEKLFF.

This CDR3 is CSVGAGRTEAFF. As DNA, the CDR3 is TGCAGCGTTGGGGCGGGAAGGACTGAAGCTTTCTTT. The V call is TRBV29-1, the J call TRBJ1-1; D gene unclear. V gave up 4 bases and J gave up 5 bases, with 11 bases separating them. Germline V gives CDR1 SQVTM, CDR2 ANQGSEA. The CDR3 is made up of 12 amino acids.

The chain uses TRBV27 and TRBJ1-2; perhaps TRBD1 as D (6 bases). The V and J ends lost 8 bases and 4 bases respectively, with 17 bases between them. CDR1 and CDR2 (germline): MNHEY, SMNVEV (reference sequence). The CDR3 runs to 14 residues. The CDR3 region is CASGAGVVGYGYTF. The CDR3 nucleotides are TGTGCCAGCGGGGCAGGGGTAGTGGGCTATGGCTACACCTTC.

In this sample, this clone turned up a few times. V usage is TRBV10-3 and J usage is TRBJ1-3, with 8 bases matching TRBD1. V lost 6 bases to trimming and J lost 2 bases; unmatched junction nucleotides: 3. This CDR3 comprises 14 residues. The germline CDR1 and CDR2 sequences are ENHRY and SYGVKD. The CDR3 sequence: CAISPGQAGNTIYF. The CDR3 bases are TGTGCCATCAGCCCGGGACAGGCTGGAAACACCATATATTTT.

This chain uses TRBV4-3 with TRBJ2-7, with TRBD2 matching over 7 bases. The ends lost 0 bases at V and 2 bases at J; junction bases unmatched: 4. The germline V gene has CDR1 LGHNA and CDR2 YSLEER. The CDR3 has 15 residues. Here the CDR3 DNA reads TGCGCCAGCAGCCAAGAACAGCGGGGTCCCTACGAGCAGTACTTC. Protein product: CASSQEQRGPYEQYF.

The V call is TRBV15, the J call TRBJ2-3, with 9 positions matching TRBD2. V was clipped by 0 bases and J by 6 bases; unmatched bases: 10. The V gene's germline CDR1 is LNHNV and CDR2 YYDKDF (reference sequence). CDR3 length: 17 amino acids. CDR3 sequence reads: CATSRDRLAGQIDTQYF. The CDR3 coding sequence is TGTGCCACCAGCAGAGATCGGCTAGCGGGACAGATCGATACGCAGTATTTT.

This clone was seen only a few times. V is TRBV9 and J is TRBJ2-5; TRBD1 matches 8 bases. Germline CDR1 SGDLS, CDR2 YYNGEE. The ends lost 4 bases at V and 2 bases at J; junction bases unmatched: 4. This CDR3 spans 14 amino acids. In DNA form, the CDR3 reads TGTGCCAGCAGCATGGACAGGGATCAAGAGACCCAGTACTTC. This sequence encodes CASSMDRDQETQYF.

The V and J genes are TRBV30 and TRBJ1-2; D perhaps matches TRBD1 (5 bases). The CDR3 has 13 amino acids. Germline CDR1 GTSNPN, CDR2 SVGIG (reference sequence). The V end lost 4 bases, the J end lost 1 base, and 10 bases lay between the germline ends. CDR3 amino acids: CAWTMGGNYGYTF. CDR3 sequence (DNA): TGTGCCTGGACCATGGGGGGTAACTATGGCTACACCTTC.

The genes are TRBV7-9 and TRBJ2-5; 10 nucleotides align to TRBD2. This CDR3 is built from 13 residues. V was clipped by 5 bases and J by 5 bases; unmatched bases: 2. Germline CDR1 and CDR2: SEHNR and FQNEAQ (reference sequence). The CDR3 loop is CASSQTSGETQYF. The CDR3 nucleotides read TGTGCCAGCAGCCAGACTAGCGGGGAGACCCAGTACTTC.

The rearrangement uses TRBV7-2 and TRBJ2-7; possibly TRBD2 for D (6 bases). Germline V gene lookup returns CDR1 SGHTA and CDR2 FQGNSA. V lost 1 base and J lost 2, with 12 bases in between. The CDR3 has 15 amino acids. CDR3: CASSLEGGSAYEQYF. Here the CDR3 DNA reads TGTGCCAGCAGCTTAGAGGGAGGAAGCGCCTACGAGCAGTACTTC.

This chain joins TRBV5-4 and TRBJ2-3; weak D call: TRBD1 (5 bases). Germline lookup yields CDR1 SGHNT and CDR2 YYREEE (reference sequence). The CDR3 length is 14 residues. Trimming stripped 0 bases from V and 1 base from J, with 6 bases between. DNA for the CDR3: TGTGCCAGCAGCTTGGAAGGGGGCACAGATACGCAGTATTTT. It translates to CASSLEGGTDTQYF.

V and J are TRBV27 and TRBJ2-3; 11 nucleotides agree with TRBD2. J was trimmed by 6 bases and V by 5 bases; bases with no gene match: 4. Germline V gene lookup returns CDR1 MNHEY and CDR2 SMNVEV (reference sequence). The CDR3 length is 14 residues. The CDR3 sequence: CASSLAGGPDTQYF. The DNA of the CDR3 is TGTGCCAGCAGTCTAGCGGGAGGACCGGATACGCAGTATTTT.

This clone occurred a few times. The rearrangement uses TRBV19 and TRBJ2-3; 7 positions match TRBD2. J was trimmed by 10 bases and V by 0 bases; bases with no gene match: 10. This CDR3 has 15 residues. The germline V gene encodes CDR1 LNHDA and CDR2 SQIVND (reference sequence). The CDR3 nucleotides read TGTGCCAGTAGTATAGATCTTGGGCGGGAGCGCCCGCAGTATTTT. Encoded protein: CASSIDLGRERPQYF. Full variable domain (missing parts from reference TRBV19 and TRBJ2-3): DGGITQSPKYLFRKEGQNVTLSCEQNLNHDAMYWYRQDPGQGLRLIYYSQIVNDFQKGDIAEGYSVSREKKESFPLTVTSAQKNPTAFYLCASSIDLGRERPQYFGPGTRLTVL.

This sequence joins TRBV6-1 and TRBJ2-1; a weak D match, TRBD1 (5 bases). Trimming removed 6 bases at V and 9 bases at J, with 18 bases between. This CDR3 spans 14 amino acids. Per germline, CDR1 MNHNS and CDR2 SASEGT. The CDR3 region is CASSRQIVGPEQFF. CDR3 DNA sequence: TGTGCCAGCAGCCGACAGATAGTGGGTCCTGAGCAGTTCTTC.

The genes are TRBV9 and TRBJ2-1; 9 nucleotides match TRBD2. Germline trimming cut 3 bases from V and 10 bases from J; bases unmatched to any gene: 17. The CDR3 consists of 17 residues. Germline CDR1 and CDR2: SGDLS and YYNGEE. In DNA form, the CDR3 reads TGTGCCAGCAGCGGGAGACGGGGGGCGGGAGGGACGGAAGAGCAGTTCTTC. Protein product: CASSGRRGAGGTEEQFF.

V gene TRBV28 combines with J gene TRBJ2-3, with TRBD1 identical over 11 bases. V lost 5 bases and J lost 4; bases outside the gene matches: 2. Germline assignment: CDR1 MDHEN and CDR2 SYDVKM. The CDR3 sequence is 14 residues long. This chain's CDR3 is CASSRTGGADTQYF. CDR3 DNA: TGTGCCAGCAGTAGGACAGGGGGCGCAGATACGCAGTATTTT.

This chain joins TRBV30 and TRBJ1-1; 12 bases match TRBD1. The germline V gene has CDR1 GTSNPN and CDR2 SVGIG (reference sequence). V lost 5 bases to trimming and J lost 1 base; unmatched junction nucleotides: 5. CDR3 size: 15 residues. This CDR3 reads CAWRDRGRGNTEAFF. The CDR3 region has the DNA TGTGCCTGGCGGGACAGGGGGCGAGGGAACACTGAAGCTTTCTTT.

This clone was seen a few times. V gene TRBV6-5 combines with J gene TRBJ1-1; D remains unclear. Germline V gives CDR1 MNHEY, CDR2 SVGAGI. V gave up 5 bases and J gave up 1 base, with 11 bases separating them. This CDR3 contains 14 residues. CDR3 sequence: CASSETAANTEAFF. The CDR3 DNA follows: TGTGCCAGCAGTGAAACAGCCGCGAACACTGAAGCTTTCTTT.